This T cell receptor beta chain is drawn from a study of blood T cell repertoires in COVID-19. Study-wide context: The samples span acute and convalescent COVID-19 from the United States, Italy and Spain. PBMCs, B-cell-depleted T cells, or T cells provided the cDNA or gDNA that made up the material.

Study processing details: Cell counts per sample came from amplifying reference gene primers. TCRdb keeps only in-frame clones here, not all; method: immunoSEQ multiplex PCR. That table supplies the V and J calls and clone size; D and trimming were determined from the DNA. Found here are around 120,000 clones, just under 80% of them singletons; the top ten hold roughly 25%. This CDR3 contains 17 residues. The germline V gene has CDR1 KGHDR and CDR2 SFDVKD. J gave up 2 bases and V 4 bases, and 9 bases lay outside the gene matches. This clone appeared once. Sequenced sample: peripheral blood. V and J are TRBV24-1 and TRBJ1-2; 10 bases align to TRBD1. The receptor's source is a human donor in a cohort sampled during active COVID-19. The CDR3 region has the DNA TGTGCCACCAGTGACCGCTACACGGGACAGGGGAACTATGGCTACACCTTC. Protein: CATSDRYTGQGNYGYTF.